What follows is one TCR beta chain and its context. The antigen it binds to is not known. Base qualities are not at hand, and no much larger clone is one base apart. The source of the sample is a study of pediatric ulcerative colitis (dated by TCRdb to between 2017 and 2020). Context from the whole study: Nine or ten newly diagnosed, treatment-naive pediatric ulcerative colitis patients and four non-IBD control children each provided paired blood and rectal samples. The investigation overall reported the following: Significantly higher autologous blood-rectal clonal overlap was found in ulcerative colitis patients than in controls, which suggested increased T cell trafficking to inflamed tissue. The healthy control group was small, consisting of only a handful of individuals. Blood-derived T cells may have been included in rectal pinch biopsies, especially in patients with overt colitis. A couple of rectal CDR3 clonotypes were present in all ulcerative colitis patients and in none of the controls. For technical reasons, substantially fewer templates were yielded by the blood samples of two patients, and these blood samples were excluded from blood-rectal overlap analysis. Features of the rectal repertoire distinguished controls, mild-moderate colitis patients and acute severe colitis patients, and in acute severe colitis rectal diversity was lower because of clonal expansions. Because the repertoires came from total lymphocyte DNA, rare subsets such as regulatory T cells may have patterns that are not reflected.

Inclusive of the bounding cysteine and phenylalanine, the CDR3 is 15 residues long. Only CDR3 DNA is held: 45 bases, read in frame from base 1. Here V drops 2 bases and J drops 5 bases, and the junction holds 5 bases not matched to any gene. From the germline V gene, CDR1 is MDHEN and CDR2 is SYDVKM. Rearranged CDR3 beta regions were amplified from genomic DNA with multiplex V and J primers using the immunoSEQ TRB Survey service. To keep sequencing depth the same across samples, survey-level depth of up to 500,000 reads per sample was applied. The libraries were purified, combined into pools and sequenced with Illumina technology. The authors' analysis ran thus. Productive clonality, sample overlap, pairwise scatters, CDR3 beta length, V/D/J gene usage and productiveness were all assessed with the immunoSEQ online tools. Alongside Shannon and Simpson indices, calculated diversity was computed as the number of unique rearrangements divided by total templates, multiplied by 100. Principal component analysis was performed on Z-score normalized data with the R prcomp function and the ggbiplot package. Morisita's index was used to quantify blood-rectal clonal overlap within each subject. Entries here come from immuneACCESS through TCRdb and include only in-frame sequences with V and J called. Some clones fail to appear in such tables; in the studies checked, an unresolved V gene covers under half of the shortfall, and the cause of the remainder is unknown. V and J calls plus clone size are reproduced from that table; the DNA served to infer D and trimming. A total of 15,000 to 20,000 clones appear in this sample, 60% to 80% of them only once. Under 9% of the sample lies in the top ten.

During colonoscopy, one to two pinch biopsies were obtained from the rectum for research purposes. The control children had a colonoscopy because IBD was suspected, but their endoscopy was normal both macroscopically and histologically, and none were diagnosed with IBD within the following year. Before DNA isolation, rectal biopsies were subjected to proteinase K digestion. The Wizard kit (Promega) was used to extract genomic DNA from both blood and intestinal samples. The sequencing input was gut tissue. This clonotype originated in a boy aged 5-17 years who was a control in a study of pediatric ulcerative colitis. The chain was built from TRBV28 and TRBJ2-3, with TRBD1 matching 9 junction bases. The CDR3: CASSLGQGPGDTQYF. The bases read TGTGCCAGCAGTTTAGGACAGGGGCCCGGAGATACGCAGTATTTT.